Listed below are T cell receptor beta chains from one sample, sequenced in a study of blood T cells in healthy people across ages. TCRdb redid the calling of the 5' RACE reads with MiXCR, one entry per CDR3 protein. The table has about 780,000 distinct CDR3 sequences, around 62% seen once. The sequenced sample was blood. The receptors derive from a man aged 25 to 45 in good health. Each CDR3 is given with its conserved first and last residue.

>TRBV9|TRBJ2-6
CASSVVPLAGGLTSGANVLTF
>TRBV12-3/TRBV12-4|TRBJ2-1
CASSKNTGGNNNEQFF
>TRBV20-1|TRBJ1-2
CGARGDSYYGYTF
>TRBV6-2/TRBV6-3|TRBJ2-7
CASSPGLPGWGSYEQYF
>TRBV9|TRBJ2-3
CASSVDNQADTQYF
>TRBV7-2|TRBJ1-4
CASSPGTPGNEKLFF
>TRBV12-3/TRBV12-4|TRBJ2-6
CASSPRARSGANVLTF
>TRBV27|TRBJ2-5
CASSVQGWEQETQYF
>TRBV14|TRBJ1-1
CASSQLLSTEAFF
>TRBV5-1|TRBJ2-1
CASSGPSGGEQFF
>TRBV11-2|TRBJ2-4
CASSLDRGLAVIQYF
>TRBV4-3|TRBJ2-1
CASSQDLGGTYNEQFF
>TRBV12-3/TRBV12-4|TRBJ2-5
CASSFKGFSGGKQETQYF
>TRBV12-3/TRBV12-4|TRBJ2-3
CSSRFSTDTQYF
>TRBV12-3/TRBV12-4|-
CASRLTAETQYF
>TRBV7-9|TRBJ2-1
CASSEGRALDEQFF
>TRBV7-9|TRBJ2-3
CASSALKGLSRTSTDTQYF
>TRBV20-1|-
CSAPPRENEQYF
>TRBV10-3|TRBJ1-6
CAVSESKGDYAPLHF
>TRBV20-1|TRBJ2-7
CSAKTGTEIPYEQYF
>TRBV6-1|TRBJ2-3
CASSPRGTSGGASTDTQYF
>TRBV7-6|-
CASSLTLAGARYEQYF
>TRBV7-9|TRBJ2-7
CASSSRANYEQYF
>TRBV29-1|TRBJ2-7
CSVEHSYEQYF
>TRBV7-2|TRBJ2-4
CASSLAGGLKNIQYF
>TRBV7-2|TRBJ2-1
CASSTAQGFPNEQFF
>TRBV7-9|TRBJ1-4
CASSLELGAANEKLFF
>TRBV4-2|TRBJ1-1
CASSQALMNTEAFF
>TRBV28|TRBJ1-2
CASNFGRENGYTF
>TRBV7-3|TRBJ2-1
CASSLGTVDNEQFF
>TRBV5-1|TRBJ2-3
CASSSATIGGGGTDTQYF